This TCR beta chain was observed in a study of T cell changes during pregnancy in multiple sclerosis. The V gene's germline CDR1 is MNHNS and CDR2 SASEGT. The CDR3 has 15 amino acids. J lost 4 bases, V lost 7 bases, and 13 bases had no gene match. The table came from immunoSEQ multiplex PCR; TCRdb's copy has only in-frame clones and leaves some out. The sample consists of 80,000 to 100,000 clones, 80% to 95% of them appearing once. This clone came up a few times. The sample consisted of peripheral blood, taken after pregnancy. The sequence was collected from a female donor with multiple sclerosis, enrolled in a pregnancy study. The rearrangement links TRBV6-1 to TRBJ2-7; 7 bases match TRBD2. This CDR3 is CASTQDGGSFYEQYF. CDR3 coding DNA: TGTGCCAGCACCCAAGACGGCGGGAGCTTTTACGAGCAGTACTTC.